The 30 T cell receptor beta chains presented below share a single source sample, sequenced in a study of T cell responses to AZD1222 COVID-19 vaccine. Generated by immunoSEQ multiplex PCR, the TCRdb table keeps only in-frame clones and is missing some. In the table there are about 92,000 clones, approximately 90% of which are singletons. The material was peripheral blood, obtained on day 0 of AZD1222 vaccination. These receptors came from an adult in good health.

DNA of the CDR3: TGTGCCAGCAGGGACAGGGGCGACACTGAAGCTTTCTTT. Translated: CASRDRGDTEAFF. The V and J genes are TRBV2 and TRBJ1-1; 9 nucleotides match TRBD1. Germline assignment: CDR1 SNHLY and CDR2 FYNNEI. The CDR3 sequence is 13 residues long. Trimming at V came to 6 bases and at J to 3 bases, leaving 2 bases not matched to a gene.

The rearrangement uses TRBV6-6 and TRBJ2-1; D remains unclear. Germline lookup yields CDR1 MNHNY and CDR2 SVGAGI (reference sequence). The CDR3 totals 15 residues. The V and J ends lost 2 bases and 2 bases respectively, with 10 bases between them. DNA of the CDR3: TGTGCCAGCAGTTACGGCGGTCCTACCTACAATGAGCAGTTCTTC. Protein product: CASSYGGPTYNEQFF.

In this sample, this clone turned up once. DNA for the CDR3: TGTGCCAGCAGTTTAACGGGGGGGCCATGGGATACGCAGTATTTT. This sequence encodes CASSLTGGPWDTQYF. The chain is built from TRBV27 and TRBJ2-3, with TRBD2 matching over 8 bases. V lost 2 bases to trimming and J lost 6 bases; unmatched junction nucleotides: 7. The CDR3 has 15 amino acids. Germline lookup yields CDR1 MNHEY and CDR2 SMNVEV (reference sequence).

This clone was observed a single time. The chain couples TRBV6-1 to TRBJ2-1; 12 bases agree with TRBD2. Germline trimming cut 2 bases from V and 7 bases from J; bases unmatched to any gene: 0. Germline V gives CDR1 MNHNS, CDR2 SASEGT. This CDR3 is 14 amino acids long. CDR3 amino acids: CASSELAGGNEQFF. Written as DNA, the CDR3 is TGTGCCAGCAGTGAACTAGCGGGGGGGAATGAGCAGTTCTTC.

This chain links TRBV19 with TRBJ1-6, with D possibly being TRBD1 (6 bases). The germline V gene encodes CDR1 LNHDA and CDR2 SQIVND (reference sequence). The CDR3 extends over 14 amino acids. V gave up 8 bases and J gave up 7 bases, with 15 bases separating them. The chain's CDR3 is CASCTGTINSPLHF. CDR3 nucleotide sequence: TGTGCCAGTTGCACCGGGACAATCAATTCACCCCTCCACTTT. Using reference TRBV19 and TRBJ1-6 for the parts outside the CDR3, the full variable domain is DGGITQSPKYLFRKEGQNVTLSCEQNLNHDAMYWYRQDPGQGLRLIYYSQIVNDFQKGDIAEGYSVSREKKESFPLTVTSAQKNPTAFYLCASCTGTINSPLHFGNGTRLTVT.

The V call is TRBV7-9, the J call TRBJ1-3; tentative D call: TRBD1 (5 bases). The V gene's germline CDR1 is SEHNR and CDR2 FQNEAQ (reference sequence). The CDR3 extends over 18 amino acids. V was cut by 1 base and J by 4 bases, with 20 bases left in between. In DNA form, the CDR3 reads TGTGCCAGCAGCTTAGTATCGAGGGGCGTTGGATCCGGAAACACCATATATTTT. Translating it yields CASSLVSRGVGSGNTIYF.

The rearrangement uses TRBV6-5 and TRBJ1-6; D gene unclear. V lost 6 bases and J 7 bases, leaving 16 bases between the germline ends. Germline values: CDR1 MNHEY, CDR2 SVGAGI. The CDR3 is made up of 15 amino acids. CDR3 DNA: TGTGCCAGCAGAGCCGCGGGCCGGGAAAATTCACCCCTCCACTTT. This translates into CASRAAGRENSPLHF.

This clone was detected only once. This chain connects TRBV9 to TRBJ2-7; 10 bases are a match to TRBD2. CDR1 SGDLS and CDR2 YYNGEE come from the germline V gene. This CDR3 has 15 residues. V trimming: 0 bases; J trimming: 5 bases; junction bases outside the gene matches: 5. CDR3 in DNA: TGTGCCAGCAGCGTAGTAAGCGGGGGGGCCCACGAGCAGTACTTC. Translated: CASSVVSGGAHEQYF. The variable domain in full, completed from reference TRBV9 and TRBJ2-7, reads DSGVTQTPKHLITATGQRVTLRCSPRSGDLSVYWYQQSLDQGLQFLIQYYNGEERAKGNILERFSAQQFPDLHSELNLSSLELGDSALYFCASSVVSGGAHEQYFGPGTRLTVT.

V is TRBV7-2 and J is TRBJ1-2, with unresolved D. Germline CDR1 is SGHTA and CDR2 is FQGNSA. The V end lost 5 bases, the J end lost 0 bases, and 10 bases lay between the germline ends. This CDR3 is 14 amino acids long. CDR3 nucleotides: TGTGCCAGCAGCCTCTCGACTGCTAACTATGGCTACACCTTC. It encodes CASSLSTANYGYTF. Looking up the rest from reference TRBV7-2 and TRBJ1-2 gives the full variable domain: GAGVSQSPSNKVTEKGKDVELRCDPISGHTALYWYRQSLGQGLEFLIYFQGNSAPDKSGLPSDRFSAERTGGSVSTLTIQRTQQEDSAVYLCASSLSTANYGYTFGSGTRLTVV.

The V gene is TRBV6-6, the J gene TRBJ1-1, with unresolved D. The CDR3 extends over 12 amino acids. The V gene's germline CDR1 is MNHNY and CDR2 SVGAGI (reference sequence). V dropped 7 bases and J dropped 6 bases, with 12 bases sitting between them. The CDR3 DNA reads TGTGCCAGCACTCTAAGGGAGTCTGAAGCTTTCTTT. Protein product: CASTLRESEAFF.

The chain joins TRBV5-1 to TRBJ1-2; 7 bases map to TRBD1. After removal of 4 bases from V and 6 bases from J, the junction contained 9 bases not matched to a gene. CDR3 size: 14 residues. Germline V gene data show CDR1 as SGHRS and CDR2 as YFSETQ. This CDR3 reads CASSMGQTLDGYTF. The CDR3 coding sequence is TGCGCCAGCAGCATGGGACAGACACTCGATGGCTACACCTTC. The whole variable domain, remainder taken from reference TRBV5-1 and TRBJ1-2, is KAGVTQTPRYLIKTRGQQVTLSCSPISGHRSVSWYQQTPGQGLQFLFEYFSETQRNKGNFPGRFSGRQFSNSRSEMNVSTLELGDSALYLCASSMGQTLDGYTFGSGTRLTVV.

The rearrangement joins TRBV7-8 to TRBJ2-7; 9 bases are shared with TRBD1. Germline V gene sequence: CDR1 SGHVS, CDR2 FQNEAQ. J gave up 2 bases and V 5 bases, and 7 bases lay outside the gene matches. The CDR3 is 15 residues long. The CDR3, as DNA: TGTGCCAGCAGCCTTCGGACAGGGGAAGCCTACGAGCAGTACTTC. Translating it yields CASSLRTGEAYEQYF.

This sequence joins TRBV7-9 and TRBJ1-2; 7 bases are shared with TRBD1. This CDR3 is built from 17 residues. Germline V gene data show CDR1 as SEHNR and CDR2 as FQNEAQ (reference sequence). After removal of 3 bases from V and 6 bases from J, the junction contained 16 bases not matched to a gene. The CDR3 loop reads CASSFTRGRLGGDGYTF. The CDR3 nucleotides are TGTGCCAGCAGCTTTACGAGGGGGCGTTTAGGTGGGGATGGCTACACCTTC.

This chain links TRBV5-1 with TRBJ2-7; D not resolved. This CDR3 has 14 residues. V dropped 4 bases and J dropped 2 bases, with 13 bases sitting between them. Germline V gives CDR1 SGHRS, CDR2 YFSETQ. CDR3 amino acids: CASSPGRGAYEQYF. The CDR3 nucleotides read TGCGCCAGCAGCCCTGGACGTGGAGCCTACGAGCAGTACTTC.

This clone came up once. The J gene is TRBJ1-1, the V gene TRBV6-6, with D possibly matching TRBD1 (6 bases). The CDR3 extends over 14 amino acids. Per germline, CDR1 MNHNY and CDR2 SVGAGI (reference sequence). V lost 6 bases to trimming and J lost 2 bases, with 13 bases between them. CDR3 protein: CASSLEGGNTEAFF. The CDR3 DNA is TGTGCCAGCAGCTTAGAGGGGGGCAACACTGAAGCTTTCTTT.

V usage is TRBV13 and J usage is TRBJ1-1; no firm D call. CDR1 is PRHDT and CDR2 is FYEKMQ in the germline V gene (reference sequence). The CDR3 is 15 residues long. V lost 5 bases, J lost 0 bases, and 13 bases lay in between. In nucleotides, the CDR3 is TGTGCCAGCAGCGGCCCCGGGCCCATGAACACTGAAGCTTTCTTT. As protein: CASSGPGPMNTEAFF.

This chain joins TRBV28 and TRBJ2-7; 8 bases fit TRBD1. The CDR3 spans 17 residues. The germline V gene encodes CDR1 MDHEN and CDR2 SYDVKM. Losses at the gene ends were 7 bases for V and 2 bases for J; bases not matched to a gene: 16. The CDR3 nucleotides are TGTGCCAGCAATACCGCCAGAACCGGGACAGGAGCCTACGAGCAGTACTTC. It specifies CASNTARTGTGAYEQYF.

V usage is TRBV18 and J usage is TRBJ2-7; 9 bases are shared with TRBD1. The CDR3 spans 13 residues. Germline CDR1 reads KGHSH; CDR2 reads LQKENI. After removal of 2 bases from V and 5 bases from J, the junction contained 1 base not matched to a gene. CDR3 DNA sequence: TGTGCCAGCTCACCAGGGACAGGGAACGAGCAGTACTTC. Encoded protein: CASSPGTGNEQYF.

This chain uses TRBV21-1 with TRBJ1-4. TRBV21-1 is noted as a pseudogene. CDR3 length: 15 residues. CDR3 residues: CASSKAITTNEKLFF. For the CDR3, the DNA is TGTGCCAGCAGCAAAGCAATTACAACTAATGAAAAACTGTTTTTT.

The chain recombines TRBV19 with TRBJ1-1; D possibly corresponds to TRBD1 (5 bases). Germline CDR1 is LNHDA and CDR2 is SQIVND (reference sequence). The germline V and J ends were trimmed by 0 bases and 3 bases, with 5 bases remaining between them. This CDR3 spans 13 amino acids. CDR3 sequence: CASSIDRDTEAFF. Written as DNA, the CDR3 is TGTGCCAGTAGTATAGACAGGGACACTGAAGCTTTCTTT.

This chain joins TRBV9 and TRBJ1-2, with 8 bases lining up with TRBD1. This CDR3 comprises 14 residues. CDR1 and CDR2 from the germline V gene are SGDLS and YYNGEE. Unmatched junction bases numbered 7, after V lost 3 bases and J lost 6 bases. In nucleotides, the CDR3 is TGTGCCAGCAGCGACGCCGGGACAGGAAATGGCTACACCTTC. It is translated as CASSDAGTGNGYTF. The full variable domain, with the rest looked up from reference TRBV9 and TRBJ1-2, is DSGVTQTPKHLITATGQRVTLRCSPRSGDLSVYWYQQSLDQGLQFLIQYYNGEERAKGNILERFSAQQFPDLHSELNLSSLELGDSALYFCASSDAGTGNGYTFGSGTRLTVV.

This chain links TRBV4-1 with TRBJ1-5, with 7 bases that match TRBD1. V trimming: 1 base; J trimming: 6 bases; junction bases outside the gene matches: 6. Germline loops: CDR1 MGHRA, CDR2 YSYEKL. The CDR3 totals 15 residues. The CDR3 here is CASSQAPPGGQPQHF. The CDR3 bases are TGCGCCAGCAGCCAAGCCCCCCCAGGGGGTCAGCCCCAGCATTTT.

The DNA of the CDR3 is TGTGCCAGCAGCGTTTCCGGGGAGCTGTTTTTT. Translation: CASSVSGELFF. This chain connects TRBV9 to TRBJ2-2; no clear D. Trimming left V 2 bases short and J 6 bases short, with 2 bases between. The CDR3 runs 11 residues. Germline V gene lookup returns CDR1 SGDLS and CDR2 YYNGEE.

This sequence joins TRBV30 and TRBJ1-1; a possible D gene is TRBD1 (5 bases). This CDR3 comprises 11 residues. Looked up from germline, CDR1 is GTSNPN and CDR2 is SVGIG (reference sequence). The ends were cut back, 0 bases at V and 8 bases at J, with 7 bases in the middle. CDR3 loop: CAWSVWDEAFF. The CDR3 DNA reads as TGTGCCTGGAGTGTGTGGGACGAAGCTTTCTTT.

The genes are TRBV6-2 or TRBV6-3 and TRBJ1-2; D may be TRBD1 (5 bases). Trimming left V 4 bases short and J 7 bases short, with 16 bases between. This CDR3 region has 14 residues. Germline CDR1 is MNHEY and CDR2 is SVGEGT. This CDR3 reads CASSWGPPSPGYTF. The CDR3 coding sequence is TGTGCCAGCAGTTGGGGCCCCCCGTCGCCTGGCTACACCTTC.

The chain has TRBV12-3 or TRBV12-4 and TRBJ2-7; no definite D call. Trimming pared 6 bases from V and 5 bases from J, leaving 8 bases between. The CDR3 has 11 residues. The CDR3 bases are TGTGCCAGCAGCCCCTTTGACGAGCAGTACTTC. This translates into CASSPFDEQYF.

This sequence joins TRBV6-5 and TRBJ1-4; D not certain. This CDR3 comprises 15 residues. Trimming removed 6 bases at V and 8 bases at J, with 19 bases between. From germline, CDR1 is MNHEY and CDR2 SVGAGI. CDR3 amino acids: CASREVVSSWEKLFF. For the CDR3, the DNA is TGTGCCAGCAGGGAGGTGGTCAGTTCATGGGAAAAACTGTTTTTT.

This clone was observed a handful of times. The V and J genes are TRBV6-5 and TRBJ1-3; 9 bases agree with TRBD1. V was pared by 6 bases and J by 4 bases, with 4 bases of the junction left unmatched. The CDR3 is made up of 14 amino acids. Germline-derived CDR1 and CDR2 are MNHEY and SVGAGI. In nucleotides, the CDR3 is TGTGCCAGCAGACCACAGGGGGCAGGAAACACCATATATTTT. Its protein is CASRPQGAGNTIYF.

The chain links TRBV12-5 to TRBJ2-2; 9 positions agree with TRBD1. Germline loops: CDR1 LGHNT, CDR2 FRNRAP. With V trimmed by 1 base and J by 0 bases, 0 bases remained unmatched. The CDR3 is made up of 16 amino acids. CDR3 sequence reads: CASGLGQGANTGELFF. The CDR3 nucleotides are TGTGCTAGTGGTTTGGGACAGGGGGCGAACACCGGGGAGCTGTTTTTT. Variable domain in full (rest from reference TRBV12-5 and TRBJ2-2): DARVTQTPRHKVTEMGQEVTMRCQPILGHNTVFWYRQTMMQGLELLAYFRNRAPLDDSGMPKDRFSAEMPDATLATLKIQPSEPRDSAVYFCASGLGQGANTGELFFGEGSRLTVL.

The genes are TRBV4-2 and TRBJ2-2, with TRBD2 identical over 9 bases. This CDR3 spans 16 amino acids. The junction had 5 bases not matched to a gene; V was cut back by 1 base and J by 5 bases. CDR1 and CDR2 from the germline V gene are LGHNA and YNFKEQ. The CDR3 spells CASSQGLAGATGELFF. CDR3 nucleotide sequence: TGTGCCAGCAGCCAAGGATTAGCGGGGGCTACCGGGGAGCTGTTTTTT.